The source of this T cell receptor (beta chain) is a study of shared clonotypes between healthy human individuals. The study's findings and limits: Only blood was sampled; tissue repertoires likely differ.

Measured with immunoSEQ multiplex PCR; TCRdb has only the in-frame clones, and not every one. The repertoire holds roughly 500,000 clones, 65% to 85% seen once, with about 12% in the top ten. All of the donors resided in Nashville, Tennessee, and each was a Caucasian adult. Concerning this clone: Its target is not known.

The V end lost 6 bases, the J end lost 1 base, and 18 bases lay between the germline ends. The CDR3 runs to 16 residues. The germline gives CDR1 LNHDA, CDR2 SQIVND (reference sequence). This receptor was taken from a woman between 35 and 50 years old in good health. Some clones in this sample may be carry-over from other donors' samples. The chain joins TRBV19 to TRBJ1-1; tentative D call: TRBD1 (6 bases). Sequenced input: PBMCs. CDR3 nucleotide sequence: TGTGCCAGTAGCCCATACCTGGAACAGGGGAACACTGAAGCTTTCTTT. It specifies CASSPYLEQGNTEAFF.